A selection of T cell receptor beta chains follows, all from one sample in a study of blood T cell repertoires in COVID-19. The method was immunoSEQ multiplex PCR; TCRdb's version includes in-frame clones alone and lacks a portion of them. This sample has about 110,000 clones, with around four fifths found just once. The specimen was peripheral blood. These receptors originate from an older woman with acute or convalescent COVID-19. Both conserved end residues are part of each CDR3. The order of the fields is J gene, V gene, D gene, clone size, CDR3 protein, CDR3 DNA. D genes are given only for firm matches. Clone size is not always given. Where it is, it says once, few, many or a class for expanded clones.

J: TRBJ2-2; V: TRBV5-1; D: .; size: .; CDR3: CASSPQGAGELFF; DNA: TGCGCCAGCAGCCCACAGGGAGCCGGGGAGCTGTTTTTT
J: TRBJ1-2; V: TRBV27; D: .; size: .; CDR3: CASSFDLRGYTF; DNA: TGTGCCAGCAGTTTTGATCTTCGGGGCTACACCTTC
J: TRBJ1-2; V: TRBV10-1; D: TRBD1; size: few; CDR3: CASSRDRVSGYTF; DNA: TGCGCCAGCAGTCGGGACAGGGTCAGCGGCTACACCTTC
J: TRBJ2-1; V: TRBV5-1; D: TRBD2; size: .; CDR3: CASSLGVAGGPRNEQFF; DNA: TGCGCCAGCAGCTTGGGAGTAGCGGGAGGGCCGCGAAATGAGCAGTTCTTC
J: TRBJ1-1; V: TRBV30; D: .; size: .; CDR3: CAWIEAAAWAFF; DNA: TGTGCCTGGATCGAGGCCGCCGCCTGGGCTTTCTTT
J: TRBJ1-3; V: TRBV29-1; D: .; size: once; CDR3: CSVAEARGGNTIYF; DNA: TGCAGCGTTGCGGAGGCTAGAGGTGGAAACACCATATATTTT
J: TRBJ1-4; V: TRBV7-9; D: .; size: .; CDR3: CASSLLGSGRANEKLFF; DNA: TGTGCCAGCAGCCTCCTCGGGAGCGGCAGGGCTAATGAAAAACTGTTTTTT
J: TRBJ1-4; V: TRBV5-1; D: .; size: few; CDR3: CASSLARGTNEKLFF; DNA: TGCGCCAGCAGCTTGGCGCGGGGCACTAATGAAAAACTGTTTTTT
J: TRBJ2-7; V: TRBV3-1/TRBV3-2; D: .; size: .; CDR3: CASSQVEREQYF; DNA: TGTGCCAGCAGCCAAGTGGAGAGGGAGCAGTACTTC
J: TRBJ2-1; V: TRBV27; D: TRBD2; size: .; CDR3: CASSLSKLAGGRDEQFF; DNA: TGTGCCAGCAGTTTATCGAAACTAGCGGGAGGGAGGGATGAGCAGTTCTTC
J: TRBJ1-2; V: TRBV4-3; D: .; size: .; CDR3: CASSQAGNYGYTF; DNA: TGCGCCAGCAGCCAAGCAGGGAACTATGGCTACACCTTC
J: TRBJ1-1; V: TRBV5-6; D: .; size: .; CDR3: CASSLGVGLTEAFF; DNA: TGTGCCAGCAGCTTGGGGGTGGGACTCACTGAAGCTTTCTTT
J: TRBJ1-1; V: TRBV2; D: .; size: once; CDR3: CASSGGGENTEAFF; DNA: TGTGCCAGCAGTGGGGGGGGCGAGAACACTGAAGCTTTCTTT
J: TRBJ1-2; V: TRBV5-4; D: .; size: .; CDR3: CASRKYRELHGYTF; DNA: TGTGCCAGCAGGAAATACAGGGAGCTACATGGCTACACCTTC
J: TRBJ1-5; V: TRBV6-6; D: .; size: .; CDR3: CASSYSVGSQPQHF; DNA: TGTGCCAGCAGTTACTCTGTGGGGAGTCAGCCCCAGCATTTT
J: TRBJ2-3; V: TRBV11-3; D: TRBD2; size: .; CDR3: CASSLGSGRGTDTQYF; DNA: TGTGCCAGCAGCTTAGGTAGCGGGAGAGGGACAGATACGCAGTATTTT
J: TRBJ1-6; V: TRBV6-5; D: .; size: .; CDR3: CASSYSRDDNSPLHF; DNA: TGTGCCAGCAGTTACTCTAGAGATGATAATTCACCCCTCCACTTT
J: TRBJ2-4; V: TRBV4-1; D: .; size: .; CDR3: CASSQRGALGKNIQYF; DNA: TGCGCCAGCAGCCAACGGGGGGCTCTTGGCAAAAACATTCAGTACTTC
J: TRBJ2-6; V: TRBV10-3; D: .; size: .; CDR3: CAISEEEGNSGANVLTF; DNA: TGTGCCATCAGTGAGGAGGAGGGGAACTCTGGGGCCAACGTCCTGACTTTC
J: TRBJ1-1; V: TRBV5-1; D: .; size: once; CDR3: CASSAQGTEAFF; DNA: TGCGCCAGCAGCGCACAGGGAACTGAAGCTTTCTTT
J: TRBJ2-7; V: TRBV28; D: .; size: .; CDR3: CASSRGGPYEQYF; DNA: TGTGCCAGCAGTAGGGGGGGCCCCTACGAGCAGTACTTC
J: TRBJ2-3; V: TRBV27; D: TRBD2; size: .; CDR3: CASSTRTSGVNTQYF; DNA: TGTGCCAGCAGTACCAGGACTAGCGGGGTAAATACGCAGTATTTT
J: TRBJ2-2; V: TRBV7-6; D: TRBD2; size: .; CDR3: CASSPGLAGSGELFF; DNA: TGTGCCAGCAGCCCAGGACTAGCGGGGTCCGGGGAGCTGTTTTTT
J: TRBJ2-1; V: TRBV6-5; D: TRBD2; size: .; CDR3: CASSFATSGYNEQFF; DNA: TGTGCCAGCAGCTTCGCCACTAGCGGTTACAATGAGCAGTTCTTC
J: TRBJ1-1; V: TRBV7-2; D: .; size: .; CDR3: CASSLDGGSATEAFF; DNA: TGTGCCAGCAGCTTAGATGGAGGATCGGCGACTGAAGCTTTCTTT
J: TRBJ1-2; V: TRBV6-2/TRBV6-3; D: TRBD1; size: .; CDR3: CASSYSRTGNYGYTF; DNA: TGTGCCAGCAGTTACTCGAGGACAGGCAACTATGGCTACACCTTC
J: TRBJ1-2; V: TRBV6-5; D: .; size: .; CDR3: CASSYNRAGYGYTF; DNA: TGTGCCAGCAGTTACAACAGGGCAGGCTATGGCTACACCTTC
J: TRBJ1-4; V: TRBV7-6; D: .; size: .; CDR3: CASSLANGDSTNEKLFF; DNA: TGTGCCAGCAGCTTAGCTAACGGGGACTCAACTAATGAAAAACTGTTTTTT
J: TRBJ2-7; V: TRBV28; D: .; size: .; CDR3: CASSPEGLGVHEQYF; DNA: TGTGCCAGCAGTCCGGAAGGGCTCGGGGTCCACGAGCAGTACTTC
J: TRBJ2-1; V: TRBV27; D: .; size: .; CDR3: CASRGGGSYNEQFF; DNA: TGTGCCAGCAGGGGAGGGGGATCCTACAATGAGCAGTTCTTC
J: TRBJ1-5; V: TRBV19; D: .; size: few; CDR3: CASSIGPSNQPQHF; DNA: TGTGCCAGTAGTATAGGGCCGAGCAATCAGCCCCAGCATTTT
J: TRBJ2-2; V: TRBV3-1/TRBV3-2; D: TRBD2; size: few; CDR3: CASGREGSTGELFF; DNA: TGTGCCAGCGGGAGGGAAGGATCCACCGGGGAGCTGTTTTTT
J: TRBJ1-1; V: TRBV4-2; D: .; size: .; CDR3: CASSQDDRIGAFF; DNA: TGTGCCAGCAGCCAAGACGACAGAATAGGGGCTTTCTTT
J: TRBJ2-7; V: TRBV20-1; D: TRBD2; size: once; CDR3: CSASRAGVSEQYF; DNA: TGCAGTGCTAGTCGAGCGGGAGTTAGCGAGCAGTACTTC
J: TRBJ2-7; V: TRBV6-5; D: TRBD1; size: .; CDR3: CASSYSGQGGEQYF; DNA: TGTGCCAGCAGTTACTCGGGACAGGGGGGCGAGCAGTACTTC
J: TRBJ1-2; V: TRBV11-2; D: TRBD1; size: .; CDR3: CASSTYRGQGFGYTF; DNA: TGTGCCAGCAGCACCTACCGGGGACAGGGGTTCGGCTACACCTTC
J: TRBJ1-4; V: TRBV30; D: .; size: .; CDR3: CAWNPSVAAGELFF; DNA: TGTGCCTGGAACCCCTCGGTCGCGGCGGGGGAACTGTTTTTT
J: TRBJ1-1; V: TRBV2; D: .; size: .; CDR3: CASSGDNTEAFF; DNA: TGTGCCAGCAGCGGGGATAACACTGAAGCTTTCTTT
J: TRBJ2-7; V: TRBV7-8; D: .; size: .; CDR3: CASSVVHEQYF; DNA: TGTGCCAGCAGTGTAGTGCACGAGCAGTACTTC
J: TRBJ1-4; V: TRBV30; D: .; size: .; CDR3: CAWKRQGLGNEKLFF; DNA: TGTGCCTGGAAGAGGCAAGGACTGGGAAATGAAAAACTGTTTTTT
J: TRBJ2-1; V: TRBV6-5; D: .; size: .; CDR3: CASSYRGQNNEQFF; DNA: TGTGCCAGCAGTTACCGCGGACAGAACAATGAGCAGTTCTTC
J: TRBJ2-3; V: TRBV18; D: TRBD1; size: .; CDR3: CASATTGGGTDTQYF; DNA: TGTGCCAGCGCAACGACAGGGGGCGGGACAGATACGCAGTATTTT
J: TRBJ2-7; V: TRBV11-2; D: TRBD2; size: .; CDR3: CASSPSGMAYEQYF; DNA: TGTGCCAGCAGCCCTAGCGGGATGGCCTACGAGCAGTACTTC